The 26 T cell receptor beta chains below all came from one sample that was sequenced in a study of blood T cell repertoires in COVID-19. Profiled with immunoSEQ multiplex PCR; TCRdb holds only in-frame clones, not every one. The data show approximately 75,000 clones, roughly four fifths seen once. Sequencing input: peripheral blood. All receptors come from a human donor in a cohort sampled during active COVID-19.

The chain is built from TRBV6-4 and TRBJ2-3, with D perhaps TRBD1 (6 bases). This CDR3 has 15 residues. V was cut by 6 bases and J by 4 bases, with 17 bases left in between. Germline V lookup: CDR1 MRHNA, CDR2 SNTAGT. This CDR3 is CASRKDSLTPDTQYF. The CDR3 region has the DNA TGTGCCAGCAGAAAGGACAGCCTCACCCCAGATACGCAGTATTTT.

The chain uses TRBV2 and TRBJ2-7, with 9 bases identical to TRBD1. The CDR3 spans 13 residues. The J segment lost 9 bases and the V segment lost 8 bases, leaving 11 bases of the junction unmatched. Germline CDR1 SNHLY, CDR2 FYNNEI. The CDR3 bases are TGTGCCAGCGCCCCGGACAGGGGAAGGGCGCAGTACTTC. Its protein is CASAPDRGRAQYF.

In this sample, this clone turned up a few times. V usage is TRBV9 and J usage is TRBJ1-5; no clear D. CDR1 and CDR2 from the germline V gene are SGDLS and YYNGEE. The ends were cut back, 4 bases at V and 5 bases at J, with 13 bases in the middle. CDR3 length equals 14 residues. Here the CDR3 DNA reads TGTGCCAGCAGCTACAGAAACAGATATCAGCCCCAGCATTTT. Translated: CASSYRNRYQPQHF.

The chain combines TRBV4-2 with TRBJ1-4; D perhaps matches TRBD1 (6 bases). The germline V and J ends were trimmed by 4 bases and 7 bases, with 22 bases remaining between them. The CDR3 extends over 17 amino acids. Germline assignment: CDR1 LGHNA and CDR2 YNFKEQ. The CDR3 DNA is TGTGCCAGCAGCCGGGAAAGGGCCAGGGGCGGTGGTGAAAAACTGTTTTTT. Residues: CASSRERARGGGEKLFF.

This chain uses TRBV21-1 with TRBJ2-4; the table's D gene call, TRBD1, was not cross checked with the DNA. TRBV21-1 constitutes a pseudogene. CDR3 length: 15 amino acids. CDR3 loop: CASDPGEGAKNIQYF. The CDR3 bases are TGTGCCAGCGACCCAGGGGAAGGTGCCAAAAACATTCAGTACTTC.

The chain couples TRBV6-5 to TRBJ1-2, with D perhaps matching TRBD1 (6 bases). The CDR3 loop spans 14 amino acids. V lost 0 bases and J 8 bases, leaving 13 bases between the germline ends. Germline assignment: CDR1 MNHEY and CDR2 SVGAGI. The CDR3 nucleotides are TGTGCCAGCAGTTACTCGAGCGGGGGCGGGGGCTACACCTTC. This sequence encodes CASSYSSGGGGYTF.

V gene TRBV4-3 combines with J gene TRBJ1-1, with D possibly TRBD1 on 6 matching bases. V shed 6 bases and J shed 6 bases, with 14 bases lying between them. CDR1 is LGHNA, CDR2 YSLEER, per germline. This CDR3 has 13 residues. The CDR3 nucleotides read TGCGCCAGCAGTAAACAGGGTGAGGCTGAAGCTTTCTTT. Its protein product is CASSKQGEAEAFF.

The V call is TRBV7-6, the J call TRBJ2-1; possible D gene TRBD1, 5 bases. Per the germline V gene, CDR1 is SGHVS and CDR2 is FNYEAQ. Trimming removed 4 bases at V and 6 bases at J, with 16 bases between. The CDR3 covers 15 residues. The CDR3 sequence is CASSSPGSNSNEQFF. The CDR3 nucleotides are TGTGCCAGCAGCTCCCCAGGGTCTAACTCCAATGAGCAGTTCTTC.

This CDR3 reads CASSRDFIEETQYF. For the CDR3, the DNA is TGTGCCAGCAGCCGGGACTTCATCGAAGAGACCCAGTACTTC. The chain links TRBV6-2 or TRBV6-3 to TRBJ2-5, with D tentatively TRBD2 (6 bases). The CDR3 loop spans 14 amino acids. V lost 6 bases to trimming and J lost 3 bases, with 14 bases between them. Germline loops: CDR1 MNHEY, CDR2 SVGEGT.

The V call is TRBV4-2, the J call TRBJ1-2; D ambiguous. The CDR3 runs 19 residues. With 0 bases removed from V and 0 bases from J, the gap between germline ends came to 20 bases. Germline values: CDR1 LGHNA, CDR2 YNFKEQ. The DNA of the CDR3 is TGTGCCAGCAGCCAAGATATTGCTCCGGGTATGGGTGCTAACTATGGCTACACCTTC. Its translation is CASSQDIAPGMGANYGYTF.

This rearrangement joins TRBV5-1 to TRBJ2-6; 7 nucleotides match TRBD1. Trimming removed 4 bases from V and 4 bases from J; junction bases left unmatched: 11. This CDR3 spans 17 amino acids. The germline gives CDR1 SGHRS, CDR2 YFSETQ. CDR3 bases: TGCGCCAGCAGCACTTGGCCGACAGGGACCGGGGCCAACGTCCTGACTTTC. Translated, it gives CASSTWPTGTGANVLTF. Combining the CDR3 with reference TRBV5-1 and TRBJ2-6 gives the whole variable domain KAGVTQTPRYLIKTRGQQVTLSCSPISGHRSVSWYQQTPGQGLQFLFEYFSETQRNKGNFPGRFSGRQFSNSRSEMNVSTLELGDSALYLCASSTWPTGTGANVLTFGAGSRLTVL.

The chain employs TRBV5-1 and TRBJ2-7, with 7 bases matching TRBD1. The CDR3 covers 16 residues. Germline V gives CDR1 SGHRS, CDR2 YFSETQ. J was trimmed by 7 bases and V by 0 bases; bases with no gene match: 13. CDR3 sequence: CASSLGGSDRSGEQYF. The CDR3 bases are TGCGCCAGCAGCTTGGGGGGGTCGGACAGGTCCGGTGAGCAGTACTTC.

V gene TRBV7-3 combines with J gene TRBJ2-2; possible D gene TRBD1, 5 bases. Deletions cut 6 bases from V and 4 bases from J, with 18 bases between. Germline V CDR1 and CDR2: SGHTA, FQGTGA. There are 16 residues in the CDR3. The CDR3 region is CASRQTTGLATGELFF. In DNA, the CDR3 is TGTGCCAGCAGACAAACAACAGGTCTCGCCACCGGGGAGCTGTTTTTT.

The chain links TRBV4-1 to TRBJ1-1; no reliable D call. This CDR3 spans 15 amino acids. Germline CDR1 reads MGHRA; CDR2 reads YSYEKL. V shed 1 base and J shed 7 bases, with 16 bases lying between them. The CDR3 DNA reads TGCGCCAGCAGCCAAGCTGGTCCCAGGCTTGGTGAAGCTTTCTTT. Amino acids: CASSQAGPRLGEAFF.

The chain carries TRBV10-3 and TRBJ2-7; D is perhaps TRBD2 (5 bases). The CDR3 length is 13 residues. Trimming shortened V by 6 bases and J by 1 base, and 10 bases separated the two germline ends. CDR1 and CDR2 (germline): ENHRY, SYGVKD. The CDR3 reads CAISPGDSYEQYF. In DNA form, the CDR3 reads TGTGCCATCAGCCCCGGGGATTCCTACGAGCAGTACTTC.

V gene TRBV6-5 combines with J gene TRBJ2-7, with 9 bases aligning to TRBD1. J was trimmed by 1 base and V by 6 bases; bases with no gene match: 4. This CDR3 has 14 amino acids. CDR1 MNHEY and CDR2 SVGAGI come from the germline V gene. The CDR3: CASRGDRVSYEQYF. CDR3 DNA sequence: TGTGCCAGCAGGGGGGACAGGGTTTCCTACGAGCAGTACTTC.

This clone was seen just once. V is TRBV4-1 and J is TRBJ1-5; D is unclear. Trimming took off 1 base at V and 6 bases at J, with 10 bases between the two ends. This CDR3 spans 14 amino acids. Germline V gives CDR1 MGHRA, CDR2 YSYEKL. CDR3: CASSQVLGSQPQHF. The CDR3 nucleotides read TGCGCCAGCAGCCAAGTCCTGGGGAGTCAGCCCCAGCATTTT.

This chain links TRBV4-1 with TRBJ2-7, with 12 bases identical to TRBD1. Losses at the gene ends were 3 bases for V and 3 bases for J; bases not matched to a gene: 6. CDR1 and CDR2 (germline): MGHRA, YSYEKL. CDR3 length equals 16 residues. CDR3 DNA sequence: TGCGCCAGCAGCCAGCCGGGACAGGGGGCGTACTACGAGCAGTACTTC. It specifies CASSQPGQGAYYEQYF.

J is TRBJ1-5 and V is TRBV10-3; 9 positions match TRBD1. Germline-derived CDR1 and CDR2 are ENHRY and SYGVKD. With V trimmed by 11 bases and J by 6 bases, 8 bases remained unmatched. CDR3 length: 13 amino acids. The CDR3 reads CAATGGVGQPQHF. The DNA of the CDR3 is TGTGCCGCAACAGGGGGCGTAGGTCAGCCCCAGCATTTT.

The chain has TRBV6-4 and TRBJ2-5; D remains unclear. Germline values: CDR1 MRHNA, CDR2 SNTAGT. V was pared by 4 bases and J by 4 bases, with 7 bases between. This CDR3 spans 12 amino acids. CDR3 bases: TGTGCCAGCAGTGGAGGCCTAGAGACCCAGTACTTC. Protein sequence: CASSGGLETQYF.

The genes are TRBV4-1 and TRBJ1-5; a weak D match, TRBD1 (6 bases). The CDR3 spans 19 residues. Germline loops: CDR1 MGHRA, CDR2 YSYEKL. V shed 0 bases and J shed 0 bases, with 18 bases lying between them. CDR3 bases: TGCGCCAGCAGCCAAGAGGCCACCCAGGGGATTTATAGCAATCAGCCCCAGCATTTT. It specifies CASSQEATQGIYSNQPQHF.

This clone was observed a single time. The genes are TRBV19 and TRBJ2-7; TRBD1 agrees at 8 bases. CDR3 length: 15 amino acids. V shed 5 bases, J shed 3 bases, and the junction held 9 bases outside the gene matches. Germline values: CDR1 LNHDA, CDR2 SQIVND (reference sequence). CDR3 sequence: CASSARTGTFYEQYF. The CDR3 DNA reads as TGTGCCAGTAGTGCCCGGACAGGGACTTTCTACGAGCAGTACTTC.

DNA of the CDR3: TGTGCCAGCAGCCAAGAACTAGCGGGGCGGCAAGAGACCCAGTACTTC. Translation gives CASSQELAGRQETQYF. The V gene is TRBV3-1 (or the pseudogene TRBV3-2), the J gene TRBJ2-5; 10 bases map to TRBD2. The CDR3 covers 16 residues. The germline CDR1 and CDR2 sequences are LGHDT and YNNKEL (reference sequence). V dropped 0 bases and J dropped 2; count of bases not matched to a gene: 3.

The rearrangement links TRBV14 to TRBJ1-2; 7 bases agree with TRBD1. This CDR3 has 13 residues. The ends lost 4 bases at V and 8 bases at J; junction bases unmatched: 7. Germline CDR1 SGHDN, CDR2 FVKESK. CDR3 sequence (DNA): TGTGCCAGCAGCCCGGGACAGCGCTTCGGCTACACCTTC. It codes for CASSPGQRFGYTF.

The V and J genes are TRBV5-1 and TRBJ2-7; 7 bases agree with TRBD2. Per germline, CDR1 SGHRS and CDR2 YFSETQ. Trimming removed 4 bases from V and 0 bases from J; junction bases left unmatched: 7. The CDR3 loop spans 15 amino acids. The CDR3 nucleotides are TGCGCCAGCAGCAATGTAGCGGGTTCCTCCTACGAGCAGTACTTC. Encoded protein: CASSNVAGSSYEQYF.

The chain combines TRBV13 with TRBJ2-1; a possible D gene is TRBD1 (6 bases). There are 14 residues in the CDR3. With 0 bases removed from V and 9 bases from J, the gap between germline ends came to 12 bases. Germline loops: CDR1 PRHDT, CDR2 FYEKMQ (reference sequence). CDR3 loop: CASSLGARGSEQFF. The CDR3 DNA follows: TGTGCCAGCAGCTTAGGGGCAAGGGGGAGTGAGCAGTTCTTC.